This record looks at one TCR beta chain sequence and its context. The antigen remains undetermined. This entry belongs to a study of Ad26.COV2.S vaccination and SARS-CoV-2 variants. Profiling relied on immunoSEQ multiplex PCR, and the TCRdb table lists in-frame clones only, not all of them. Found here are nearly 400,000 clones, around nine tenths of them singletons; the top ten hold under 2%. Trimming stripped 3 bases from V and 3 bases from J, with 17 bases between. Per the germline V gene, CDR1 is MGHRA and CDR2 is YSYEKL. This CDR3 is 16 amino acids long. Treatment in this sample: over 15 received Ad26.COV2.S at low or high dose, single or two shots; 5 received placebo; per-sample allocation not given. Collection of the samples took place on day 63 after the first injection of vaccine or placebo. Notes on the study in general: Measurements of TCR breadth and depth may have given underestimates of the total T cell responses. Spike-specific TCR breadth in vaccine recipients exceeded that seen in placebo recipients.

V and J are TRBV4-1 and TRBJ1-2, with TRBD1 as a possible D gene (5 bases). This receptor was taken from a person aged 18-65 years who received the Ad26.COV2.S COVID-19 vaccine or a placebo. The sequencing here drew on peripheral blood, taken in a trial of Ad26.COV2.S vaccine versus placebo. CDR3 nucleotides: TGCGCCAGCAGCCAGGCAGGGAGGTCTTCTTACTATGGCTACACCTTC. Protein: CASSQAGRSSYYGYTF.